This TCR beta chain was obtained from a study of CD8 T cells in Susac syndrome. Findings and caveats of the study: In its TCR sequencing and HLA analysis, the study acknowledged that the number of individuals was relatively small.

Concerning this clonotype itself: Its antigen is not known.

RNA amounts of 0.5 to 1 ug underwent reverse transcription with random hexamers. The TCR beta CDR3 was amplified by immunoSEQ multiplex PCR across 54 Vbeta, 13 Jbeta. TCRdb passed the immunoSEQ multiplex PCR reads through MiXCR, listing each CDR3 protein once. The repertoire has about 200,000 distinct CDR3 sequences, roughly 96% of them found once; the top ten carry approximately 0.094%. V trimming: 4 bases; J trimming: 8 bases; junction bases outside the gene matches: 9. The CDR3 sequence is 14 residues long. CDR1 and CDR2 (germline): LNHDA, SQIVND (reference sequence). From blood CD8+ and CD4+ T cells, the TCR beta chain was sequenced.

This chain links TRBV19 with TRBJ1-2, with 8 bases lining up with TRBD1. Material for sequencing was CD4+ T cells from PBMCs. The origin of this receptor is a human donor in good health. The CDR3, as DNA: TGTGCCAGTAGTAACGACAGGGGAGCTCAGGGCTACACCTTC. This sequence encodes CASSNDRGAQGYTF. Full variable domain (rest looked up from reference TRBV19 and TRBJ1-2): DGGITQSPKYLFRKEGQNVTLSCEQNLNHDAMYWYRQDPGQGLRLIYYSQIVNDFQKGDIAEGYSVSREKKESFPLTVTSAQKNPTAFYLCASSNDRGAQGYTFGSGTRLTVV.